This TCR beta chain was sequenced in a study of siplizumab effects on memory and regulatory T cells. The length of the CDR3 is 15 residues. Germline values: CDR1 SGHAT, CDR2 FQNNGV. Trimming took 5 bases from V and 3 from J; bases not matched to a gene: 7. Profiling relied on immunoSEQ multiplex PCR, and the TCRdb table lists in-frame clones only, not all of them. The sample records 100,000 or so clones, more than 85% being singletons. V usage is TRBV11-2 and J usage is TRBJ1-3, with 7 bases matching TRBD1. This TCR was sampled from a human donor in good health. The sequencing sample was made of CD4+ T cells sorted from blood. The CDR3 nucleotides are TGTGCCAGCAGCCCATCAACAGGGGTTGGAAACACCATATATTTT. It yields the protein CASSPSTGVGNTIYF.